This TCR beta chain comes out of a study of blood T cell repertoires in COVID-19. Assay used: immunoSEQ multiplex PCR; TCRdb lists only in-frame clones, some missing. The table lists about 160,000 clones, around 90% of them singletons, with less than 5% in the top ten. CDR3 length equals 15 residues. Germline CDR1 and CDR2: ENHRY and SYGVKD. With V trimmed by 2 bases and J by 7 bases, 10 bases remained unmatched. This clone has more than one count but fewer than ten. Sequencing input: peripheral blood. This TCR came from a woman aged 55-75 years who had recovered from COVID-19. The chain recombines TRBV10-3 with TRBJ2-5, with TRBD2 matching 7 bases. The CDR3 sequence is CAISEPGGASRTQYF. The DNA for the CDR3 is TGTGCCATCAGTGAGCCGGGGGGTGCGTCAAGGACCCAGTACTTC.